This passage covers 8 T cell receptor beta chains from one sample sequenced in a study of blood T cell repertoires in COVID-19. Data came from immunoSEQ multiplex PCR; TCRdb stores just in-frame clones and leaves some out. This sample has about 280,000 clones, with roughly 85% found just once. The sequenced sample was peripheral blood. The origin of the receptors is a man aged 50 to 59 with active or convalescent COVID-19.

As DNA, the CDR3 is TGTGCCAGCATTGGAGACAGGCGGAATGGCTACACCTTC. This sequence encodes CASIGDRRNGYTF. The V call is TRBV6-5, the J call TRBJ1-2, with D possibly matching TRBD1 (6 bases). CDR1 MNHEY and CDR2 SVGAGI come from the germline V gene. The CDR3 has 13 residues. V gave up 7 bases and J gave up 6 bases, with 15 bases separating them.

The sample holds a few counts of this clone. The CDR3 protein is CASSRPGTEAFF. In DNA, the CDR3 is TGTGCCAGCAGTCGTCCGGGCACTGAAGCTTTCTTT. The rearrangement uses TRBV27 and TRBJ1-1; no definite D call. Germline V gene data show CDR1 as MNHEY and CDR2 as SMNVEV (reference sequence). The CDR3 sequence is 12 residues long. Deletions cut 5 bases from V and 4 bases from J, with 8 bases between.

In its sample, this clone was seen a few times. The V call is TRBV27, the J call TRBJ1-6, with a possible D match to TRBD1 (6 bases). Trimming stripped 0 bases from V and 9 bases from J, with 12 bases between. The CDR3 contains 15 residues. Germline V lookup: CDR1 MNHEY, CDR2 SMNVEV (reference sequence). The chain's CDR3 is CASSLSRQVASPLHF. CDR3 bases: TGTGCCAGCAGTTTATCGAGACAGGTTGCTTCACCCCTCCACTTT.

This clone was recorded only once. The gene calls are TRBV19 and TRBJ1-4, with D perhaps TRBD1 (5 bases). Trimming took 5 bases from V and 0 from J, leaving 16 bases between them. Germline values: CDR1 LNHDA, CDR2 SQIVND (reference sequence). The CDR3 has 17 residues. The CDR3 sequence is CASSQGDSITTNEKLFF. The CDR3 DNA reads as TGTGCCAGTAGTCAAGGGGACTCTATTACAACTAATGAAAAACTGTTTTTT.

As for this clone: Other nucleotide sequences in the sample specify the same CDR3. V is TRBV18 and J is TRBJ1-2, with 7 bases identical to TRBD1. After removal of 4 bases from V and 8 bases from J, the junction contained 4 bases not matched to a gene. The CDR3 loop spans 12 amino acids. The germline V gene encodes CDR1 KGHSH and CDR2 LQKENI. The CDR3 reads CASSRQGDGYTF. The CDR3 coding sequence is TGTGCCAGCTCACGGCAGGGGGACGGCTACACCTTC.

The genes are TRBV7-9 and TRBJ2-1; TRBD2 matches 10 bases. V lost 1 base and J lost 1; bases outside the gene matches: 7. This CDR3 is built from 18 residues. Germline lookup yields CDR1 SEHNR and CDR2 FQNEAQ (reference sequence). The DNA for the CDR3 is TGTGCCAGCAGCTTAGAAGGTAAGCGGGAGGGTTCCTACAATGAGCAGTTCTTC. It yields the protein CASSLEGKREGSYNEQFF.

This clone was seen a single time. The chain is built from TRBV19 and TRBJ2-5, with a tentative D call TRBD1 (5 bases). Germline V lookup: CDR1 LNHDA, CDR2 SQIVND (reference sequence). V shed 1 base and J shed 3 bases, with 6 bases lying between them. CDR3 length equals 13 residues. CDR3 bases: TGTGCCAGTAGTATAGGACAGAAAGAGACCCAGTACTTC. It specifies CASSIGQKETQYF. Combining the CDR3 with reference TRBV19 and TRBJ2-5 gives the whole variable domain DGGITQSPKYLFRKEGQNVTLSCEQNLNHDAMYWYRQDPGQGLRLIYYSQIVNDFQKGDIAEGYSVSREKKESFPLTVTSAQKNPTAFYLCASSIGQKETQYFGPGTRLLVL.

The rearrangement joins TRBV5-8 to TRBJ2-1, with 7 bases aligning to TRBD1. The V and J ends lost 3 bases and 4 bases, in that order; junction bases with no gene match: 7. CDR1 is SGHTS, CDR2 YDEGEE, per germline. The CDR3 contains 15 residues. CDR3 DNA sequence: TGTGCCAGCAGCTCCCAGGGGGAGACGTACAATGAGCAGTTCTTC. It translates to CASSSQGETYNEQFF.